This T cell receptor beta chain was profiled in a study of shared T cell receptors in the human thymus (dated by TCRdb to the early 2020s). For the study in its entirety: The study investigated the way shared, self-reactive T-cell receptor alpha chains are produced in the human thymus.

The cysteine opens and the phenylalanine closes a CDR3 of 16 amino acids. Kept here is only the CDR3 DNA, which spans 48 bases and is read in frame from base 1. Here V drops 5 bases and J drops 4 bases, and the junction holds 14 bases not matched to any gene. The germline V gene specifies MDHEN as CDR1 and SYDVKM as CDR2. About this clone: The antigen it recognizes is unknown. Per-base qualities were not stored, and no clone one base away is much larger.

The library was built by means of the immunoSEQ multiplex PCR assay. What TCRdb holds here is the immuneACCESS table cut down to in-frame rearrangements. Part of the clones is not present; checked against another copy, under half of the missing clones reflect an unresolved V gene, and the others are unexplained. A total of about 710,000 clones appear in this sample, approximately 89% of them only once. Of the sample, 0.0094% falls within the top ten clones. This sample was shared with a second study, whose subject was human thymus T cells. As that second study puts it: Immunologically healthy infants undergoing open corrective cardiac surgery for congenital heart defects in Finland were used as donors. Thymus tissue was obtained as surgical resects removed during corrective cardiac surgery. V and J gene segment usage appeared biased in both thymic and peripheral blood repertoires. Highly overlapping thymic TCR repertoires among unrelated individuals were reported in the related research. TCR alpha and beta repertoires from roughly eight infant thymus samples and a few related peripheral blood samples were characterized in the study. Donor ages ranged from about 7 to 244 days, and the cohort comprised roughly 6 male and two female infants. Thymocytes were freed from the tissue by mechanical means and kept at -70 degrees C as pellets of 10-30 million cells. A QIAsymphony instrument was used to extract genomic DNA from the frozen cell pellets. The immunoSEQ multiplex PCR assay was used to amplify the TCRB and TCRAD loci from a standardized quantity of quality-controlled genomic DNA. The amplicons spanned the V(D)J region and were long enough to cover the CDR3 and allow V and J genes to be identified. Through the commercial immunoSEQ service, the amplicons were sequenced on an Illumina platform. Primer bias and sequencing errors were corrected as previously described, and TCRAD and TCRB definitions were based on the IMGT database. Repertoires were analysed with immunoSEQ Analyzer 3.0 and VDJTools, covering basic statistics, V/J segment usage, diversity estimates, rarefaction and pairwise overlap. To estimate diversity, the Chao1, ChaoE, Efron-Thisted, Shannon and inverse Simpson indices were applied, and diversity was also estimated on datasets down-sampled to the smallest sample. Repertoire overlap was determined by strict matching of CDR3 nucleotide sequence, V gene and J gene, and Jaccard-based multidimensional scaling clustering was applied. Thymus samples yielded on average approximately 800,000 unique TCRB clonotypes, compared with some 83,000 from blood samples.

Recombination connected TRBV28 to TRBJ2-7; 7 of the junction bases match TRBD1. The TCR sequence derives from a boy less than two years old with a congenital heart defect. Donor details come from another sample of the same person, matched by shared clones. The specimen was thymocytes. The CDR3 loop reads CASSPGTEFSEYEQYF. The nucleotides are TGTGCCAGCAGTCCCGGGACAGAGTTTAGCGAATACGAGCAGTACTTC.